These 14 T cell receptor beta chains were all obtained from the same sample, sequenced in a study of type 1 regulatory T cells. From the reads, TCRdb called clonotypes with MiXCR, one entry per CDR3 protein. The table lists about 24,000 distinct CDR3 sequences, roughly 72% of them singletons, with 13% to 15% in the top ten. The antigens for these receptors are not known. The sequenced sample consisted of cultured T cells, either the whole culture or a sorted T cell fraction (not recorded which). Subset defined: Tr1-enriched cell product generated in vitro against host alloantigens. Every receptor here comes from a human donor in good health.

This chain joins TRBV6-2 or TRBV6-3 and TRBJ2-5; D tentatively fits TRBD1 or TRBD2 (5 bases each). V shed 6 bases and J shed 4 bases, with 15 bases lying between them. CDR1 is MNHEY, CDR2 SVGEGT, per germline. The CDR3 consists of 14 residues. In nucleotides, the CDR3 is TGTGCCAGCAGCCTAGCAGGGTTAAGAGAGACCCAGTACTTC. It encodes CASSLAGLRETQYF.

The genes are TRBV12-3 or TRBV12-4 and TRBJ1-2, with TRBD1 identical over 7 bases. This CDR3 has 13 residues. Trimming took 6 bases from V and 9 from J; bases not matched to a gene: 10. Here the CDR3 reads CASSPRDRPRYTF. As DNA, the CDR3 is TGTGCCAGCAGCCCGAGGGACAGACCCCGCTACACCTTC.

This clonotype appeared once. The rearrangement uses TRBV4-1 and TRBJ2-2; no reliable D call. Per germline, CDR1 MGHRA and CDR2 YSYEKL. The CDR3 extends over 15 amino acids. Trimming cost V 4 bases and J 5 bases, with 14 bases left between them. The CDR3 coding sequence is TGCGCCAGCAGCCGGGGATACAGTCGGACCGGGGAGCTGTTTTTT. The encoded protein is CASSRGYSRTGELFF.

For this clonotype: The conserved phenylalanine or tryptophan normally closing the CDR3 is absent here, so this likely arose from a read error. The genes are TRBV18 and TRBJ2-7; weak D call: TRBD2 (5 bases). Trimming left V 8 bases short and J 1 base short, with 15 bases between. The CDR3 covers 14 residues. The germline gives CDR1 KGHSH, CDR2 LQKENI. This chain's CDR3 is CASRSGGPSYEQYL. Written as DNA, the CDR3 is TGTGCCAGCCGAAGCGGCGGACCTTCCTACGAGCAGTACCTC.

CDR3 nucleotide sequence: TGTGCCAGCAGCTTCGCCGGGACAGGGGTGTACAATGAGCAGTTCTTC. Amino acid sequence: CASSFAGTGVYNEQFF. This sequence joins TRBV7-6 and TRBJ2-1, with TRBD1 matching over 10 bases. CDR1 SGHVS and CDR2 FNYEAQ come from the germline V gene. The V segment lost 3 bases and the J segment 4 bases; nucleotides outside the gene matches: 6. The CDR3 sequence is 16 residues long. Complete variable domain (other parts from reference TRBV7-6 and TRBJ2-1): GAGVSQSPRYKVTKRGQDVALRCDPISGHVSLYWYRQALGQGPEFLTYFNYEAQQDKSGLPNDRFSAERPEGSISTLTIQRTEQRDSAMYRCASSFAGTGVYNEQFFGPGTRLTVL.

The rearrangement links TRBV5-4 to TRBJ2-3; no reliable D call. This CDR3 has 14 residues. V was shortened by 0 bases and J by 6 bases, with 11 bases between the two germline ends. CDR1 SGHNT and CDR2 YYREEE come from the germline V gene (reference sequence). The DNA of the CDR3 is TGTGCCAGCAGCTTGGTACATACTCGGGATACGCAGTATTTT. Translation gives CASSLVHTRDTQYF.

The chain uses TRBV2 and TRBJ1-5; D is undetermined. The CDR3 is made up of 15 amino acids. V was clipped by 2 bases and J by 3 bases, with 11 bases between them. Germline CDR1 SNHLY, CDR2 FYNNEI. DNA for the CDR3: TGTGCCAGCAGTGAACTTTCAGTGGTCAATCAGCCCCAGCATTTT. Translation: CASSELSVVNQPQHF. Full variable domain (rest looked up from reference TRBV2 and TRBJ1-5): EPEVTQTPSHQVTQMGQEVILRCVPISNHLYFYWYRQILGQKVEFLVSFYNNEISEKSEIFDDQFSVERPDGSNFTLKIRSTKLEDSAMYFCASSELSVVNQPQHFGDGTRLSIL.

The chain joins TRBV5-1 to TRBJ1-6, with D perhaps matching TRBD1 (6 bases). CDR1 SGHRS and CDR2 YFSETQ come from the germline V gene. The V end lost 4 bases, the J end lost 3 bases, and 8 bases lay between the germline ends. This CDR3 has 14 amino acids. The DNA for the CDR3 is TGCGCCAGCAGCCAACAGGGCTATAATTCACCCCTCCACTTT. Translation gives CASSQQGYNSPLHF.

V and J are TRBV7-8 and TRBJ1-4; no definite D call. The V end was cut by 3 bases, the J end by 0 bases, with 29 bases between. This CDR3 is built from 22 residues. Germline V gene sequence: CDR1 SGHVS, CDR2 FQNEAQ. CDR3 loop: CASSFGLLPLLLNRATNEKLFF. The CDR3 DNA follows: TGTGCCAGCAGCTTTGGTCTACTACCTCTTCTCTTAAACCGTGCAACTAATGAAAAACTGTTTTTT. Using reference TRBV7-8 and TRBJ1-4 for the parts outside the CDR3, the full variable domain is GAGVSQSPRYKVAKRGQDVALRCDPISGHVSLFWYQQALGQGPEFLTYFQNEAQLDKSGLPSDRFFAERPEGSVSTLKIQRTQQEDSAVYLCASSFGLLPLLLNRATNEKLFFGSGTQLSVL.

This clonotype was picked up a small number of times. The chain uses TRBV20-1 and TRBJ2-4; TRBD2 aligns across 10 bases. The germline CDR1 and CDR2 sequences are DFQATT and SNEGSKA (reference sequence). The CDR3 totals 16 residues. The junction had 4 bases not matched to a gene; V was cut back by 2 bases and J by 0 bases. CDR3 DNA sequence: TGCAGTGCTAGACTAGCGGGGGCGAGAGCCAAAAACATTCAGTACTTC. Translation: CSARLAGARAKNIQYF.

V usage is TRBV6-2 or TRBV6-3 and J usage is TRBJ1-5, with D maybe TRBD1 (6 bases). This CDR3 has 15 amino acids. Germline V CDR1 and CDR2: MNHEY, SVGEGT. Trimming stripped 7 bases from V and 2 bases from J, with 15 bases between. CDR3 sequence: CASTSWGPGNQPQHF. The CDR3 nucleotides are TGTGCCAGCACCTCATGGGGGCCGGGCAATCAGCCCCAGCATTTT.

The CDR3 region has the DNA TGTGCCAGCAGCCAAGATCTTCAATGGGCAGGGGGCCTATCTGGTGAAGCTTTCTTT. It translates to CASSQDLQWAGGLSGEAFF. The gene calls are TRBV4-2 and TRBJ1-1, with TRBD1 identical over 8 bases. Germline CDR1 and CDR2: LGHNA and YNFKEQ. Unmatched junction bases numbered 19, after V lost 0 bases and J lost 7 bases. This CDR3 contains 19 residues.

The J gene is TRBJ2-1, the V gene TRBV9; TRBD2 aligns across 15 bases. Germline assignment: CDR1 SGDLS and CDR2 YYNGEE. With 3 bases clipped from V and 15 bases from J, the junction kept 10 bases outside the gene matches. The CDR3 has 15 amino acids. CDR3 coding DNA: TGTGCCAGCAGCGCCGGGACTAGCGGGGGGTCTCGGCGGTTCTTC. Translated, it gives CASSAGTSGGSRRFF.

J is TRBJ1-3 and V is TRBV18, with D possibly matching TRBD1 (5 bases). Trimming shortened V by 2 bases and J by 3 bases, and 11 bases separated the two germline ends. Germline CDR1 KGHSH, CDR2 LQKENI. This CDR3 is 15 amino acids long. In DNA form, the CDR3 reads TGTGCCAGCTCACCAACCGGAGGGGTTGGAAACACCATATATTTT. Its protein product is CASSPTGGVGNTIYF.